The present TCR beta chain was sequenced within a study of blood T cell repertoires in COVID-19. The wider study: Researchers got acute and convalescent COVID-19 samples from the United States, Italy and Spain. T cells, B-cell-depleted T cells, or PBMCs supplied cDNA or gDNA.

Trimming took off 2 bases at V and 2 bases at J, with 11 bases between the two ends. This CDR3 comprises 15 residues. In germline, CDR1 is KGHDR, CDR2 SFDVKD. In the original analysis: Amplifying reference gene primers gave estimates of nucleated cell counts. The assay was immunoSEQ multiplex PCR, and TCRdb's table has in-frame clones only and misses some. V and J calls and clone size are given by that table; D and trimming were obtained from the DNA. The sample lists some 70,000 clones, 70% to 85% occurring once. This clone appeared once. Sequences were obtained from peripheral blood. The rearrangement links TRBV24-1 to TRBJ1-2; possible D gene TRBD1, 5 bases. The source of this sequence is a woman aged 60-75 years with acute or convalescent COVID-19. CDR3 DNA: TGTGCCACCAGTGATTCCCGGACAAACAACTATGGCTACACCTTC. Translated: CATSDSRTNNYGYTF.